The source of this T cell receptor beta chain is a study of T cell repertoires in cytomegalovirus infection. General study findings and limits: Ex vivo responses were dominated by HLA-C-restricted CMV-specific TCR beta clonotypes.

A note on this clonotype: The target antigen is unknown.

From the reads, TCRdb called clonotypes with MiXCR, one entry per CDR3 protein. The table shows about 490,000 distinct CDR3 sequences, with about 26% occurring only once. V was trimmed by 5 bases and J by 3 bases, leaving 13 bases between them. The germline V gene has CDR1 SGHVS and CDR2 FQNEAQ. This CDR3 region has 15 residues. The sequenced sample was PBMCs. The receptor's source is a human donor in good health (CMV status not recorded). Some clones in this sample may be carry-over from other donors' samples. J is TRBJ1-4 and V is TRBV7-8; D perhaps matches TRBD1 (5 bases). CDR3: CASSMGRAANEKLFF. Here the CDR3 DNA reads TGTGCCAGCAGCATGGGACGGGCTGCTAATGAAAAACTGTTTTTT.